The clone carrying this TCR beta chain occurred a few times. Antigen unknown. Some clones are missing from TCRdb's copy, which holds only in-frame ones; the method was immunoSEQ multiplex PCR. The data contain some 170,000 clones, around nine tenths of them singletons. Between the trimmed V and J ends, which lost 8 bases and 1 base, there was a span of 20 bases. The CDR3 totals 15 residues. CDR1 is GTSNPN and CDR2 is SVGIG in the germline V gene (reference sequence). The data belong to a study of T cell responses to AZD1222 COVID-19 vaccine. Whole-study findings and limits: Within unmutated variant regions lay the reported targets of nearly half of spike-specific TCRs. Donors were mostly white British, more females; clonal diversity possibly underestimated.

The sequence was collected from an adult in good health. This specimen consisted of peripheral blood, obtained on day 0 of AZD1222 vaccination. J is TRBJ1-1 and V is TRBV30; D is undetermined. The CDR3 DNA reads TGTGCCCGACGAGACTCAGACCAGTGGAACACTGAAGCTTTCTTT. Residues: CARRDSDQWNTEAFF.